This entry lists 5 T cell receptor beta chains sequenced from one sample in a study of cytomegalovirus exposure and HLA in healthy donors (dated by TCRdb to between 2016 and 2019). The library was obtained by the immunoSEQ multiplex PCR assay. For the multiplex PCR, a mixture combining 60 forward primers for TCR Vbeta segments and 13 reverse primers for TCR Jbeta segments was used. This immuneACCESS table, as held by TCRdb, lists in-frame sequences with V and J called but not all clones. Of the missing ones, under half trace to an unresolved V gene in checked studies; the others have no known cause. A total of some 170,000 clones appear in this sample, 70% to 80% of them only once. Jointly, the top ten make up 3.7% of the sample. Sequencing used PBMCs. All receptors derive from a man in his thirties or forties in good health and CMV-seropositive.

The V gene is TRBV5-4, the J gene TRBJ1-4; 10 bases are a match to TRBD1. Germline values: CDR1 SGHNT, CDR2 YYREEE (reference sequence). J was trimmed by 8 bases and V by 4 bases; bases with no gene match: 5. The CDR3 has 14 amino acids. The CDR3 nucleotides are TGTGCCAGCAGCCGTGGGACAGGGGAGGAAAAACTGTTTTTT. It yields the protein CASSRGTGEEKLFF.

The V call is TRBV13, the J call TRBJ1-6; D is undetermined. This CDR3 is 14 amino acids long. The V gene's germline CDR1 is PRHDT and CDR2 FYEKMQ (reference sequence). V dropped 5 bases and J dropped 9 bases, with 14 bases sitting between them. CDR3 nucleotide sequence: TGTGCCAGCAGCCCACGGAGGGTGGGTTCACCCCTCCACTTT. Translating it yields CASSPRRVGSPLHF. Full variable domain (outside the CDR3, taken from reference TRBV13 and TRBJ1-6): AAGVIQSPRHLIKEKRETATLKCYPIPRHDTVYWYQQGPGQDPQFLISFYEKMQSDKGSIPDRFSAQQFSDYHSELNMSSLELGDSALYFCASSPRRVGSPLHFGNGTRLTVT.

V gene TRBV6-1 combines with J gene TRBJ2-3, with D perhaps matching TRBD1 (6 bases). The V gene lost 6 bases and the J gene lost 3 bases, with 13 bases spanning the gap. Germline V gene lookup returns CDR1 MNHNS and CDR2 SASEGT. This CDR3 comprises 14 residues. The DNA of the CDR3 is TGTGCCAGCAGCTGGACAGAAGGAACAGATACGCAGTATTTT. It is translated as CASSWTEGTDTQYF.

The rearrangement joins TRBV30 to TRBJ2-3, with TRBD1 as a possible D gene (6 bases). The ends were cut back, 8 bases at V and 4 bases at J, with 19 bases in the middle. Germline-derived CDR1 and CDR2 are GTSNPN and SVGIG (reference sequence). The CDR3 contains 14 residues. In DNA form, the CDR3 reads TGTGCCCTTGGGGGCAGGGCAGGACCAGATACGCAGTATTTT. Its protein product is CALGGRAGPDTQYF.

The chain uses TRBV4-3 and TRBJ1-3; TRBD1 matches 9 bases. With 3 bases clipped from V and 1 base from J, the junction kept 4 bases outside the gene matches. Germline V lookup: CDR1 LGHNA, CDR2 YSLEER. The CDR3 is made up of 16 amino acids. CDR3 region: CASSQEGQGSGNTIYF. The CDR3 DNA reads TGCGCCAGCAGCCAGGAGGGACAGGGATCTGGAAACACCATATATTTT.